This T cell receptor beta chain was sequenced for a study of cytomegalovirus exposure and HLA in healthy donors. Study-level points and caveats: 164 TCR beta chains were listed as cytomegalovirus-associated. According to reports, the classifier identified cytomegalovirus status with high specificity and sensitivity.

Germline V gene lookup returns CDR1 SGHAT and CDR2 FQNNGV. Trimming removed 5 bases from V and 5 bases from J, with 12 bases in between. The CDR3 spans 14 residues. Turning to this clone: Its antigen remains unknown.

Sequencing was performed with immunoSEQ multiplex PCR; in TCRdb, only in-frame clones are kept and a portion is missing. The sample lists under 250,000 clones, under 95% occurring once. The sequencing input was PBMCs. The rearrangement joins TRBV11-2 to TRBJ2-2, with D perhaps TRBD2 (6 bases). The sequence was collected from a young woman in good health and CMV-seronegative. CDR3: CASSLGLATGELFF. CDR3 in DNA: TGTGCCAGCAGCCTGGGACTTGCGACCGGGGAGCTGTTTTTT.